This is a list of T cell receptor beta chains from one sample in a study of T cell repertoires in cytomegalovirus infection. TCRdb re-called the reads through MiXCR, storing one row per CDR3 protein. The sample carries a few hundred thousand distinct CDR3 sequences, roughly 43% recorded once. What these receptors recognize is not known. The specimen was cultured PBMCs, collected from culture after CMV antigen stimulation. The receptors originated from a human donor in good health (CMV status not recorded). Some clones in this sample may be carry-over from other donors' samples. The CDR3 runs from the conserved cysteine through the conserved F or W. D genes are given only for firm matches. Part of the rows lack a size; the others show once, few, many or a class for expanded clones.

clone_size | j_call | v_call | d_call | cdr3_nt | cdr3_aa
few | TRBJ1-1 | TRBV11-2 | NA | TGTGCCAGCAGCTTATCCGGGGGAGACGTTTTCTTT | CASSLSGGDVFF
NA | TRBJ1-1 | TRBV7-3 | TRBD1 | TGTGCCAGCAGCTTAGACACAGGGGTGGATGAAGCTTTCTTT | CASSLDTGVDEAFF
NA | TRBJ2-1 | TRBV19 | TRBD2 | TGTGCCAGTAGTTTCCCCGGACTAGCGGGCGGGAATGAGCAGTTCTTC | CASSFPGLAGGNEQFF
NA | TRBJ2-1 | TRBV5-1 | NA | TGCGCCAGCATGAAAGGGAATGAGCAGTTCTTC | CASMKGNEQFF
NA | TRBJ2-5 | TRBV7-2 | NA | TGTGCCAGCACTCGGGGGTACCAAGAGACCCAGTACTTC | CASTRGYQETQYF
NA | TRBJ2-5 | TRBV20-1 | TRBD2 | TGCAGTGCTAGTCCCCGGGCGGGAGAGGAGACCCAGTACTTC | CSASPRAGEETQYF
NA | TRBJ1-5 | TRBV7-4 | TRBD1 | TGTGCCAGCAGCGGCGGGACAGGGCTGACGGGGCCCCAGCATTTT | CASSGGTGLTGPQHF
NA | TRBJ2-3 | TRBV12-3/TRBV12-4 | TRBD2 | TGTGCCAGCAGTAGGACCCGGGGACCTCACACAGTGTCTAGCGGGAGGCCGCGGCAGTATTTT | CASSRTRGPHTVSSGRPRQYF
NA | TRBJ2-7 | TRBV12-3/TRBV12-4 | TRBD1 | TGTGCCAGCAGTCCCCCCCCAGGGGGCGACGTCGACGAGCAGTACTTC | CASSPPPGGDVDEQYF
few | TRBJ1-1 | TRBV27 | TRBD1 | TGTGCCAGCACCAAACAGGGGGGAACTGAGGCTTTCTTT | CASTKQGGTEAFF
NA | TRBJ1-2 | TRBV20-1 | NA | TGCAGTGCCAGGACGGAAACCTATGGCTACACCTTC | CSARTETYGYTF
NA | TRBJ1-2 | TRBV11-2 | NA | TGTGCCAGCAGCCATAACTATGGCTACACCTTC | CASSHNYGYTF
NA | TRBJ2-1 | TRBV6-2/TRBV6-3 | TRBD1 | TGTGCCAGCAGTTATATGCGAGGACAGGGGCCTAGCTCCTACAATGAGCAGTTCTTC | CASSYMRGQGPSSYNEQFF
few | TRBJ2-7 | TRBV7-9 | NA | TGTGCCAGCAGTCCAGTTATTGGGGATCTCCTCTCCTACGAGCAGTACTTC | CASSPVIGDLLSYEQYF
NA | TRBJ2-5 | TRBV12-3/TRBV12-4 | NA | TGTGCCAGCGTCAGGGGGGGGGAGACCCAGTACTTC | CASVRGGETQYF
NA | TRBJ1-1 | TRBV7-8 | TRBD1 | TGTGCCAGCAGCACGACAGGGGGCGAGTACACTGAAGCTTTCTTT | CASSTTGGEYTEAFF
many | TRBJ1-5 | TRBV7-2 | NA | TGTGCCAGCAGCTTAAAGAGTAGCAATCAGCCCCAGCATTTT | CASSLKSSNQPQHF